This TCR beta chain is drawn from a study of a mutant IDH1 vaccine in newly diagnosed glioma. Background on the study: There were approximately 62% males and approximately 38% females among treated patients, whose mean age was about 41 years. Earlier care involved radiotherapy, temozolomide, or both, and the majority received both. Study observations and caveats: Changes in the top peripheral T cell clonotypes seemingly had no bearing on pseudoprogression.

To note about this clone: What it binds is not known.

Regarding time point: week 23, last vaccination. Every vaccination contained 300 ug of the mutant IDH1 20-mer peptide and was paired with topical imiquimod. Donor tumors were new WHO grade 3 or 4 IDH1-mutant, ATRX-lost astrocytomas. The V end lost 1 base, the J end lost 7 bases, and 17 bases lay between the germline ends. Germline-derived CDR1 and CDR2 are SNHLY and FYNNEI. This CDR3 is built from 16 residues. Method: immunoSEQ multiplex PCR; TCRdb's copy keeps in-frame clones and lacks some. The sample lists some 33,000 clones; approximately 90% were seen once. The sample consisted of PBMCs, taken from a glioma patient whose treatment included an IDH1 peptide vaccine. V and J are TRBV2 and TRBJ2-1; tentatively, D is TRBD2 (6 bases). The receptor's source is a man between 35 and 55 years old with glioma. The DNA for the CDR3 is TGTGCCAGCAGTGAAGAAGGCAGGACTAAACCGAATGAGCAGTTCTTC. Protein sequence: CASSEEGRTKPNEQFF.